Reported below is one T cell receptor (beta chain). Other nucleotide sequences in the sample specify the same CDR3. This record comes from a study of blood T cell repertoires in COVID-19. Enrolled during active infection, Seattle patients were then followed longitudinally. Data came from immunoSEQ multiplex PCR; TCRdb stores just in-frame clones and leaves some out. The repertoire holds 150,000 to 200,000 clones, around 90% seen once, with roughly 0.53% in the top ten. Trimming removed 0 bases from V and 2 bases from J, with 5 bases in between. The CDR3 consists of 14 residues. The germline V gene encodes CDR1 MNHEY and CDR2 SVGAGI.

The chain recombines TRBV6-5 with TRBJ1-5, with D possibly being TRBD1 (5 bases). Material: peripheral blood. The origin of this receptor is a man between 60 and 75 years old with COVID-19, enrolled during active disease. The DNA of the CDR3 is TGTGCCAGCAGTTACTCAGGGGGCAATCAGCCCCAGCATTTT. It is translated as CASSYSGGNQPQHF.